This T cell receptor (beta chain) appears in the sequencing data of a study of siplizumab effects on memory and regulatory T cells. General study findings and limits: In roughly 75-96% of proliferating CD4+ or CD8+ clones, a naive or memory phenotype could not be assigned.

Researchers cocultured the mixed lymphocyte reaction cells at 37°C for under 7 days. This clone was seen a handful of times. As yet, its antigen is unknown. The method was immunoSEQ multiplex PCR; TCRdb's version includes in-frame clones alone and lacks a portion of them. Among about 12,000 clones listed, about 44% were seen once. The germline V gene encodes CDR1 SEHNR and CDR2 FQNEAQ (reference sequence). This CDR3 contains 15 residues. V gave up 4 bases and J gave up 3 bases; unmatched junction bases: 9. The specimen was CFSE-low (dividing) CD8+ T cells sorted from an allogeneic mixed lymphocyte reaction. This TCR was recovered from a human donor in good health; the cells came from an allogeneic mixed lymphocyte reaction. Some clones in this sample may be carry-over from other donors' samples. This rearrangement joins TRBV7-9 to TRBJ2-7; 7 bases fit TRBD1. CDR3 residues: CASSSKYRGHYEQYF. CDR3 nucleotides: TGTGCCAGCAGCTCCAAGTACAGGGGCCACTACGAGCAGTACTTC.